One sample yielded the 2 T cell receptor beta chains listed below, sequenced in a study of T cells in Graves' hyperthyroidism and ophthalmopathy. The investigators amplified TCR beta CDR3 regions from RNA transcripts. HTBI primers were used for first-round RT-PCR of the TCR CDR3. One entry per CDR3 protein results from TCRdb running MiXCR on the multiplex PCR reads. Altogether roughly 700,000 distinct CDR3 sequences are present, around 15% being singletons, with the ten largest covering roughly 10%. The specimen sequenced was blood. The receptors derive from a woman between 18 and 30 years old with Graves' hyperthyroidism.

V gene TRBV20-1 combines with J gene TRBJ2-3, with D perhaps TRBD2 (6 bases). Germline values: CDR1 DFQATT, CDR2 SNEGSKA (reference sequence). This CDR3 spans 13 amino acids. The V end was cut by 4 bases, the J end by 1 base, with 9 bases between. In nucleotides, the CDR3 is TGCAGTGCTAAAGGGGAGGGCACAGATACGCAGTATTTT. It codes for CSAKGEGTDTQYF.

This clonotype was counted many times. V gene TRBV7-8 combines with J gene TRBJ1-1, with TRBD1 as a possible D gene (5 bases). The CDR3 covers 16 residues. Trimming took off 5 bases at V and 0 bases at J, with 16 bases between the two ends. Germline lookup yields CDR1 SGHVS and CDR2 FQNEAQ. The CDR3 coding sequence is TGTGCCAGCAGCCATATCCCCCTGGGGCTGAACACTGAAGCTTTCTTT. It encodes CASSHIPLGLNTEAFF.